The 15 T cell receptor beta chains listed next were all sequenced from one sample in a study of monozygotic twins with inflammatory bowel disease. TCRdb re-called the 5' RACE reads and shows each CDR3 protein once, DNA omitted. Its table records just over 300,000 distinct CDR3 sequences. Sample: blood. The receptors come from a human donor with ulcerative colitis or Crohn's disease, or a healthy co-twin of an affected twin (not recorded which).

The chain is built from TRBV4-3 and TRBJ2-3. The CDR3 is made up of 14 amino acids. The germline V gene has CDR1 LGHNA and CDR2 YSLEER. The CDR3 here is CASSVRSRPDTQYF.

This chain joins TRBV24-1 and TRBJ2-2; no DNA is available, so the TRBD1 call from TCRdb remains unchecked. This CDR3 has 13 amino acids. The germline gives CDR1 KGHDR, CDR2 SFDVKD. CDR3 loop: CATSPGASGELFF.

The chain has TRBV20-1 and TRBJ1-2; as DNA is missing, the TRBD1 call by TCRdb cannot be tested. The V gene's germline CDR1 is DFQATT and CDR2 SNEGSKA (reference sequence). The CDR3 runs to 15 residues. This chain's CDR3 is CSAHPRDRANYGYTF.

This rearrangement joins TRBV20-1 to TRBJ1-4. The CDR3 has 12 residues. CDR1 and CDR2 from the germline V gene are DFQATT and SNEGSKA (reference sequence). CDR3 loop: CGARSKNEKLFF.

The J gene is TRBJ2-1, the V gene TRBV30; TCRdb selects TRBD2, and the lack of DNA leaves this call unchecked. Germline V gene data show CDR1 as GTSNPN and CDR2 as SVGIG (reference sequence). CDR3 length: 13 residues. The CDR3 region is CAWKDGSRDEQFF.

This chain uses TRBV18 with TRBJ2-2; without DNA, the TCRdb call of TRBD1 cannot be checked. The CDR3 has 16 residues. The V gene's germline CDR1 is KGHSH and CDR2 LQKENI. The chain's CDR3 is CASSGAGTDLGGELFF.

The chain joins TRBV5-5 to TRBJ1-1; TCRdb names TRBD1, which stays unverified in the absence of DNA. Germline values: CDR1 SGHKS, CDR2 YYEKEE (reference sequence). CDR3 length equals 15 residues. CDR3: CASSLSAGSYTEAFF.

The chain joins TRBV11-2 to TRBJ2-3; the TCRdb D gene call, TRBD1, has no DNA to confirm it. Germline V gene sequence: CDR1 SGHAT, CDR2 FQNNGV. The CDR3 has 13 amino acids. Here the CDR3 reads CASTGQATDTQYF.

This sequence joins TRBV5-5 and TRBJ2-3; TCRdb picks TRBD1, but there is no DNA to check that call. This CDR3 is built from 15 residues. Germline assignment: CDR1 SGHKS and CDR2 YYEKEE (reference sequence). CDR3 amino acids: CASNGLGGITDTQYF.

The chain combines TRBV7-2 with TRBJ2-1; the D call from TCRdb, TRBD1, cannot be confirmed without DNA. The V gene's germline CDR1 is SGHTA and CDR2 FQGNSA. The CDR3 has 15 amino acids. The CDR3 sequence: CASNRGGLSYNEQFF.

This CDR3 is CSVEQGPGETQYF. The chain links TRBV29-1 to TRBJ2-5; the D call of TRBD1 rests on TCRdb alone, since no DNA is present to check it. CDR1 and CDR2 (germline): SQVTM, ANQGSEA. CDR3 length equals 13 residues.

The chain's CDR3 is CSAHPGTGGHYGYTF. The chain has TRBV20-1 and TRBJ1-2; the TCRdb D gene call, TRBD1, has no DNA to confirm it. The CDR3 consists of 15 residues. CDR1 is DFQATT, CDR2 SNEGSKA, per germline (reference sequence).

This chain connects TRBV15 to TRBJ1-6; TCRdb designates TRBD1, a call that cannot be tested without DNA. There are 16 residues in the CDR3. CDR1 is LNHNV and CDR2 is YYDKDF in the germline V gene (reference sequence). CDR3 protein: CATSRVRDRAFSPLHF.

V and J are TRBV5-4 and TRBJ2-3; the TCRdb call, TRBD1, lacks DNA for checking. Germline values: CDR1 SGHNT, CDR2 YYREEE (reference sequence). This CDR3 has 12 amino acids. The CDR3 reads CASSSLGTAQYF.

The CDR3 here is CASSLQGLNQPQHF. J is TRBJ1-5 and V is TRBV12-3 or TRBV12-4. The CDR3 is made up of 14 amino acids.